This TCR beta chain was identified during a study of shared clonotypes between healthy human individuals. Findings and limits, study-wide: The study generally estimated greater richness for naive than memory subsets.

The count of this clone is one. The antigen is undetermined. Evenly divided among several immunoSEQ plates was the genomic DNA of each subset. The DNA input per sorted-subset replicate PCR was roughly 180 ng, corresponding to tens of thousands of T cell genomes. Assay: immunoSEQ multiplex PCR; the TCRdb copy retains only in-frame clones and omits some. This sample yields over a million clones, of which about 96% are seen a single time; approximately 1.1% belongs to the top ten. Donors had no recently reported acute infections or vaccinations and were HIV-negative. The germline CDR1 and CDR2 sequences are SNHLY and FYNNEI. V dropped 4 bases and J dropped 3 bases, with 11 bases sitting between them. This CDR3 contains 14 residues.

Sequencing was done on a sample of naive CD4+ T cells sorted from blood. Specified subset: CD45RA+ positively selected. The sequence was obtained from a man aged 25 to 45 in good health. This chain links TRBV2 with TRBJ2-3; weak D call: TRBD2 (6 bases). CDR3 DNA sequence: TGTGCCAGCAGTGGTCCCGGGAGAACAGATACGCAGTATTTT. It yields the protein CASSGPGRTDTQYF.